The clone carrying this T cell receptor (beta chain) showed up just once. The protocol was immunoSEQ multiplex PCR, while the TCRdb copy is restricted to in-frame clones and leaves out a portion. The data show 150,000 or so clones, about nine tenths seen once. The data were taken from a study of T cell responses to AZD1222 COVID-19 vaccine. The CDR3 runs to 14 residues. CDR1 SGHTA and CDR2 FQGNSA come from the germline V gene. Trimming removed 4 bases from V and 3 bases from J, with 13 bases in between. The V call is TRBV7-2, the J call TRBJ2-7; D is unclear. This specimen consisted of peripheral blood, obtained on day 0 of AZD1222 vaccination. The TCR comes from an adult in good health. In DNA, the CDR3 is TGTGCCAGCAGCTCCAGGCGTCAGAGCTACGAGCAGTACTTC. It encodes CASSSRRQSYEQYF.